One TCR beta chain is described in this entry. Trimming cost V 3 bases and J 0 bases, with 5 bases left between them. This CDR3 has 13 amino acids. This sample was taken from a study of control samples from healthy donors and cancer patients. The repertoire was sequenced with immunoSEQ multiplex PCR; TCRdb's copy has only in-frame clones and lacks some. The data show around 200,000 clones, with about 93% seen just once and roughly 1.6% held by the top ten. This TCR came from a man between 18 and 35 years old in good health. The source material was blood. V usage is TRBV12-3 or TRBV12-4 and J usage is TRBJ1-1; D is uncertain. CDR3 in DNA: TGTGCCAGCAGTTTTCAGGTGAACACTGAAGCTTTCTTT. Protein sequence: CASSFQVNTEAFF.